This TCR beta chain was identified during a study of blood T cell repertoires in COVID-19. V shed 4 bases and J shed 1 base, with 13 bases lying between them. Germline CDR1 and CDR2: KGHSH and LQKENI. The CDR3 spans 16 residues. Sequencing was performed with immunoSEQ multiplex PCR; in TCRdb, only in-frame clones are kept and a portion is missing. This sample yields under 550,000 clones, of which 80% to 90% are seen a single time; 0.75% to 0.85% belongs to the top ten. The J gene is TRBJ2-2, the V gene TRBV18; D may be TRBD1 (6 bases). The sample taken for sequencing was peripheral blood. The receptor's source is a young man with COVID-19, enrolled during active disease. CDR3 amino acids: CASSLEGDMNTGELFF. The DNA for the CDR3 is TGTGCCAGCTCACTTGAGGGGGACATGAACACCGGGGAGCTGTTTTTT.